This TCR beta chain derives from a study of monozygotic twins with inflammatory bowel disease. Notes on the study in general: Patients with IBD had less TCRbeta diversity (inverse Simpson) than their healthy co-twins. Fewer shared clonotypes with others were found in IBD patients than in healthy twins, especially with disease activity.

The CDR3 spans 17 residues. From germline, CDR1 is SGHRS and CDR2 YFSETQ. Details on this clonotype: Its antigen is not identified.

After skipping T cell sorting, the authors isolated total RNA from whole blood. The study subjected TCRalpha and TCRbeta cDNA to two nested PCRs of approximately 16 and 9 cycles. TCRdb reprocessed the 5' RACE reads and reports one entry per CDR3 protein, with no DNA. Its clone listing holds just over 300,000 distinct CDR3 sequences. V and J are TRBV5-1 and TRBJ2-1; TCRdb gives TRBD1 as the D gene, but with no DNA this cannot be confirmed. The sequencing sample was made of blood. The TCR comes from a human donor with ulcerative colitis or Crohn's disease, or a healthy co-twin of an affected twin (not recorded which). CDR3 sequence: CASSLDPAGTVLNEQFF.